Listed below are T cell receptor beta chains from one sample, sequenced in a study of cytomegalovirus exposure and HLA in healthy donors. Produced via immunoSEQ multiplex PCR; TCRdb's table is partial and in-frame only. The table records 100,000 to 150,000 clones, about 78% of them present only once. The specimen was PBMCs. These receptors were collected from a woman between 35 and 50 years old in good health and CMV-seropositive. CDR3s include the opening cysteine and the closing phenylalanine or tryptophan. The D gene is left open where the match is weak. Size values are once, few and many counts, or a class for expanded clones, and some rows have none.

NA | TRBJ1-2 | TRBV5-1 | NA | CASSLGGQSSSGYGYTF | TGCGCCAGCAGCTTGGGTGGACAGTCGTCTTCGGGTTATGGCTACACCTTC
NA | TRBJ1-2 | TRBV5-1 | NA | CASSPTHRDGYTF | TGCGCCAGCAGCCCTACCCACAGGGACGGCTACACCTTC
TRBD1 | TRBJ2-5 | TRBV18 | NA | CASSPTWTGGSETQYF | TGTGCCAGCTCACCGACCTGGACAGGGGGCTCAGAGACCCAGTACTTC
NA | TRBJ2-7 | TRBV19 | NA | CASNPGPTYEQYF | TGTGCCAGTAACCCTGGGCCGACCTACGAGCAGTACTTC
NA | TRBJ1-6 | TRBV7-8 | NA | CASSAQGGHMDSPLHF | TGTGCCAGCAGCGCTCAGGGTGGTCATATGGATTCACCCCTCCACTTT
TRBD1 | TRBJ1-1 | TRBV4-2 | NA | CASSQGDRVKDTEAFF | TGTGCCAGCAGCCAAGGTGACAGGGTGAAGGACACTGAAGCTTTCTTT
TRBD2 | TRBJ2-7 | TRBV9 | NA | CASSSQPGLASSEQYF | TGTGCCAGCAGCTCACAGCCGGGACTAGCTTCTTCAGAGCAGTACTTC
NA | TRBJ1-6 | TRBV7-3 | few | CASSLRSIGEGNSPLHF | TGTGCCAGCAGCTTAAGGAGTATCGGGGAAGGGAATTCACCCCTCCACTTT
NA | TRBJ2-1 | TRBV2 | few | CASSEQGGSYNEQFF | TGTGCCAGCAGTGAACAGGGGGGCTCCTACAATGAGCAGTTCTTC
TRBD1 | TRBJ1-1 | TRBV7-6 | NA | CASSPWTGVNTEAFF | TGTGCCAGCAGCCCCTGGACAGGAGTGAACACTGAAGCTTTCTTT
TRBD1 | TRBJ2-5 | TRBV7-3 | NA | CASSKTGGRETQYF | TGTGCCAGCAGTAAAACAGGGGGCCGGGAGACCCAGTACTTC
NA | TRBJ2-3 | TRBV10-2 | NA | CASSAQTDTQYF | TGCGCCAGCAGTGCCCAGACAGATACGCAGTATTTT
NA | TRBJ1-2 | TRBV19 | once | CASSMRGVAMGYTF | TGTGCCAGTAGTATGCGCGGGGTGGCAATGGGCTACACCTTC
NA | TRBJ1-1 | TRBV5-1 | NA | CASSGQLMNTEAFF | TGCGCCAGCAGCGGGCAACTGATGAACACTGAAGCTTTCTTT
NA | TRBJ2-5 | TRBV7-2 | NA | CASSLDSLGTQYF | TGTGCCAGCAGCTTAGATTCACTCGGTACCCAGTACTTC
NA | TRBJ2-5 | TRBV7-7 | NA | CASSPSVQETQYF | TGTGCCAGCTCCCCCTCGGTACAAGAGACCCAGTACTTC
NA | TRBJ1-1 | TRBV6-1 | NA | CASSGTYTGTEAFF | TGTGCCAGCAGTGGGACATATACGGGCACTGAAGCTTTCTTT
NA | TRBJ1-5 | TRBV4-3 | NA | CASSQDTRGAQPQHF | TGCGCCAGCAGCCAAGATACCAGGGGAGCTCAGCCCCAGCATTTT
TRBD1 | TRBJ1-1 | TRBV7-6 | few | CASSSDRAGNTEAFF | TGTGCCAGCAGCTCCGACAGGGCAGGGAACACTGAAGCTTTCTTT
NA | TRBJ2-7 | TRBV7-8 | few | CASSLSPGYLPHEQYF | TGTGCCAGCAGCTTATCTCCGGGGTACCTTCCCCACGAGCAGTACTTC
TRBD2 | TRBJ2-1 | TRBV15 | NA | CATSRDPGTSGTGNEQFF | TGTGCCACCAGCAGAGATCCCGGGACTAGCGGGACGGGGAATGAGCAGTTCTTC
NA | TRBJ2-1 | TRBV2 | NA | CASSTGGVTAGNEQFF | TGTGCCAGCAGTACCGGGGGAGTTACAGCGGGTAATGAGCAGTTCTTC
TRBD1 | TRBJ1-1 | TRBV15 | once | CATSVNRGMEAFF | TGTGCCACCAGCGTTAACAGGGGGATGGAAGCTTTCTTT
TRBD1 | TRBJ2-3 | TRBV5-6 | NA | CASSFYRDSSTDTQYF | TGTGCCAGCAGCTTCTACCGGGACAGTAGCACAGATACGCAGTATTTT
NA | TRBJ1-1 | TRBV29-1 | few | CSVDSRRNTEAFF | TGCAGCGTTGACAGCCGGAGGAACACTGAAGCTTTCTTT
TRBD1 | TRBJ2-7 | TRBV5-4 | NA | CASRSGGTGISYEQYF | TGTGCCAGCAGATCCGGAGGGACAGGGATCTCCTACGAGCAGTACTTC
TRBD1 | TRBJ1-2 | TRBV29-1 | NA | CSVPDRGDYGYTF | TGCAGCGTTCCGGACAGGGGCGACTATGGCTACACCTTC
TRBD2 | TRBJ2-1 | TRBV6-1 | NA | CASSDLWAGGPPEQFF | TGTGCCAGCAGTGATCTATGGGCGGGGGGGCCACCTGAGCAGTTCTTC
NA | TRBJ1-2 | TRBV7-9 | NA | CASSFAANYGYTF | TGTGCCAGCAGCTTTGCAGCTAACTATGGCTACACCTTC
NA | TRBJ1-2 | TRBV6-5 | NA | CASSRTNNYGYTF | TGTGCCAGCAGTCGAACAAATAACTATGGCTACACCTTC
TRBD1 | TRBJ1-2 | TRBV6-5 | NA | CATTRDRGGYTF | TGTGCCACAACTCGGGACAGGGGCGGCTACACCTTC
NA | TRBJ1-6 | TRBV7-9 | NA | CASSSSNSPLHF | TGTGCCAGCAGCTCGAGTAATTCACCCCTCCACTTT
TRBD1 | TRBJ1-2 | TRBV7-9 | NA | CASSRNPQGVGGYTF | TGTGCCAGCAGCCGCAATCCTCAGGGGGTCGGTGGCTACACCTTC
NA | TRBJ2-2 | TRBV11-3 | few | CASRRGTNTGELFF | TGTGCCAGCAGACGGGGGACGAACACCGGGGAGCTGTTTTTT
NA | TRBJ1-6 | TRBV7-6 | NA | CASRGGGHNSPLHF | TGTGCCAGCCGGGGGGGCGGACATAATTCACCCCTCCACTTT
NA | TRBJ1-2 | TRBV2 | few | CASISNGYTF | TGTGCCAGCATCAGTAATGGCTACACCTTC
TRBD2 | TRBJ2-7 | TRBV7-2 | NA | CASSPLAGGYEQYF | TGTGCCAGCAGCCCTCTAGCGGGGGGGTACGAGCAGTACTTC
TRBD1 | TRBJ2-7 | TRBV7-9 | few | CASGTGIYEQYF | TGTGCCTCCGGGACAGGGATCTACGAGCAGTACTTC
NA | TRBJ2-5 | TRBV30 | NA | CACHPGGLETQYF | TGTGCCTGCCACCCAGGGGGGCTAGAGACCCAGTACTTC
NA | TRBJ1-2 | TRBV5-5 | once | CASSLSQAGVYGYTF | TGTGCCAGCAGCTTGAGCCAGGCAGGCGTCTATGGCTACACCTTC
NA | TRBJ1-2 | TRBV21-1 | NA | CASSKSGQGTNYGYTF | TGTGCCAGCAGCAAAAGCGGACAGGGAACTAACTATGGCTACACCTTC
TRBD1 | TRBJ1-4 | TRBV15 | NA | CATSKSGTEGEKLFF | TGTGCCACCAGCAAATCCGGGACAGAAGGCGAAAAACTGTTTTTT
NA | TRBJ1-1 | TRBV9 | NA | CASSPNWGDTEAFF | TGTGCCAGCAGCCCAAATTGGGGGGACACTGAAGCTTTCTTT
TRBD1 | TRBJ1-2 | TRBV7-2 | few | CASSLVRTGDGYTF | TGTGCCAGCAGCTTAGTCCGGACAGGGGATGGCTACACCTTC
TRBD2 | TRBJ2-5 | TRBV19 | few | CASSPGLEIGQETQYF | TGTGCCAGTAGTCCGGGACTAGAAATAGGCCAAGAGACCCAGTACTTC
TRBD1 | TRBJ2-1 | TRBV25-1 | NA | CASSRQGEFF | TGTGCCAGCAGTCGGCAGGGGGAGTTCTTC
NA | TRBJ2-5 | TRBV5-4 | NA | CASSLKQGEETQYF | TGTGCCAGCAGCTTGAAGCAGGGCGAAGAGACCCAGTACTTC
NA | TRBJ2-1 | TRBV5-6 | NA | CASSLLGIRSYNEQFF | TGTGCCAGCAGCTTGTTGGGTATCAGGTCCTACAATGAGCAGTTCTTC
NA | TRBJ1-1 | TRBV19 | NA | CASSFGGHTEAFF | TGTGCCAGTAGTTTCGGGGGGCATACTGAAGCTTTCTTT
NA | TRBJ1-1 | TRBV5-6 | few | CASCVGREDVAFF | TGTGCCAGCTGCGTCGGGAGGGAGGACGTAGCTTTCTTT
NA | TRBJ2-7 | TRBV7-8 | few | CASSLAGGDPYEQYF | TGTGCCAGCAGCTTAGCAGGAGGGGACCCCTACGAGCAGTACTTC
TRBD1 | TRBJ1-2 | TRBV19 | NA | CASSKTGTGGDQGYTF | TGTGCCAGTAGTAAAACCGGGACAGGGGGGGACCAAGGCTACACCTTC
TRBD2 | TRBJ2-1 | TRBV7-6 | NA | CASSPLGLAGAYNEQFF | TGTGCCAGCAGCCCGTTGGGACTAGCGGGGGCCTACAATGAGCAGTTCTTC
NA | TRBJ1-1 | TRBV11-2 | NA | CASSSFGRPGNTEAFF | TGTGCCAGCAGCTCCTTTGGGAGGCCGGGTAACACTGAAGCTTTCTTT
TRBD2 | TRBJ2-7 | TRBV9 | NA | CASSVNQRGGEQYF | TGTGCCAGCAGCGTAAACCAGCGGGGGGGCGAGCAGTACTTC